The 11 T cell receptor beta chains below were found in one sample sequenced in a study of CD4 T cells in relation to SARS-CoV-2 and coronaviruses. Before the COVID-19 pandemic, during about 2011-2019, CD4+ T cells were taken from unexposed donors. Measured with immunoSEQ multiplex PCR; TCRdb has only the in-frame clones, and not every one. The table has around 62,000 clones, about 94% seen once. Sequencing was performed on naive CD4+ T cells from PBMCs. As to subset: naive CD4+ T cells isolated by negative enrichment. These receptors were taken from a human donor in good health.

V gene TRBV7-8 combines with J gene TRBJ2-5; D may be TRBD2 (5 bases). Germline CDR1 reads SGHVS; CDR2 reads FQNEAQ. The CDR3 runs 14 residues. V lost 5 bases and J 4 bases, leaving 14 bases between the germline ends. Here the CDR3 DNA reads TGTGCCAGCAGCCCGAGGTCGGGAATAGAGACCCAGTACTTC. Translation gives CASSPRSGIETQYF. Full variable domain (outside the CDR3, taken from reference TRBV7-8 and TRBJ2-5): GAGVSQSPRYKVAKRGQDVALRCDPISGHVSLFWYQQALGQGPEFLTYFQNEAQLDKSGLPSDRFFAERPEGSVSTLKIQRTQQEDSAVYLCASSPRSGIETQYFGPGTRLLVL.

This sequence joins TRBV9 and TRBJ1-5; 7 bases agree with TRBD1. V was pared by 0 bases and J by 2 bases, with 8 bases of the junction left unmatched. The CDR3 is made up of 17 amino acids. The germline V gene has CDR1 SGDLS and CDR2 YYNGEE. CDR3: CASSVVPGTAGNQPQHF. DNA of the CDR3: TGTGCCAGCAGCGTAGTTCCCGGGACAGCCGGCAATCAGCCCCAGCATTTT.

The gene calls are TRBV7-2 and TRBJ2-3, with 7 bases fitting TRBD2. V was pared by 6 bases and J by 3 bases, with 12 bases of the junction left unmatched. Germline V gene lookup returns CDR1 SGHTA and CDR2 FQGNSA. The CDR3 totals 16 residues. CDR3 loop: CASRTGRAGETDTQYF. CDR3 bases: TGTGCCAGCAGGACGGGGAGGGCCGGTGAGACAGATACGCAGTATTTT.

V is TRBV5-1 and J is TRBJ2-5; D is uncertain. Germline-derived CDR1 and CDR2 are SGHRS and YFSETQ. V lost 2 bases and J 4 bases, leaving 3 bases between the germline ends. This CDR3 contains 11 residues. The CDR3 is CASSFLETQYF. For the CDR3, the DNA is TGCGCCAGCAGCTTCCTAGAGACCCAGTACTTC.

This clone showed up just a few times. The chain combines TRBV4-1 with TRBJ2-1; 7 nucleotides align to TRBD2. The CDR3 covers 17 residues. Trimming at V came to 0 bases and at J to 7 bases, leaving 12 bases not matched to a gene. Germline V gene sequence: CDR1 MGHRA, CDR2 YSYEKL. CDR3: CASSQDLYGRKNNEQFF. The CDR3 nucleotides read TGCGCCAGCAGCCAAGATCTCTACGGGAGGAAGAATAATGAGCAGTTCTTC.

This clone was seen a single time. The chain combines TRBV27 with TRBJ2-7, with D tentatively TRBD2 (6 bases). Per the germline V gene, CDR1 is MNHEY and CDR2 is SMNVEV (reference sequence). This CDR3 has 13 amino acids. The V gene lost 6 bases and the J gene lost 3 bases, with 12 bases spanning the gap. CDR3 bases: TGTGCCAGCAGAGCTAGCGCCAGCTACGAGCAGTACTTC. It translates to CASRASASYEQYF.

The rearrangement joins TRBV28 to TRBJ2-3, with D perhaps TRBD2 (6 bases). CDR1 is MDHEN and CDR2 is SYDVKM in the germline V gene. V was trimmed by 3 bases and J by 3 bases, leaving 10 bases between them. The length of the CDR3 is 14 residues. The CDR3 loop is CASSFSGVTDTQYF. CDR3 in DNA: TGTGCCAGCAGTTTCTCGGGAGTGACAGATACGCAGTATTTT.

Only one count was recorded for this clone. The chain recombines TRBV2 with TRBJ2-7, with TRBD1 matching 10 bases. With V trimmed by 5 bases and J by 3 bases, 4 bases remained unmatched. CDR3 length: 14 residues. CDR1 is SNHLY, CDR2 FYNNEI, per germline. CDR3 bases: TGTGCCAGCAGTCTTGACAGGGGGCGCTACGAGCAGTACTTC. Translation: CASSLDRGRYEQYF.

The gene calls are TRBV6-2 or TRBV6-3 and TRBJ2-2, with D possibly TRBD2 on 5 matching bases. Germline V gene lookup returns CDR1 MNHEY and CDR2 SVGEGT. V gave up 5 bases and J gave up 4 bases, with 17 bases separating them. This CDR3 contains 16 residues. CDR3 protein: CASSPLFGSPTGELFF. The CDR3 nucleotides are TGTGCCAGCAGTCCCCTCTTTGGGAGCCCCACCGGGGAGCTGTTTTTT.

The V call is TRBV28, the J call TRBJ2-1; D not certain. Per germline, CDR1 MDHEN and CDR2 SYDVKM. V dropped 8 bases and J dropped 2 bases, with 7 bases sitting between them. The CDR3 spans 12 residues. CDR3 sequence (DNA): TGTGCCAGCTCCCAGGCCTACAATGAGCAGTTCTTC. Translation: CASSQAYNEQFF.

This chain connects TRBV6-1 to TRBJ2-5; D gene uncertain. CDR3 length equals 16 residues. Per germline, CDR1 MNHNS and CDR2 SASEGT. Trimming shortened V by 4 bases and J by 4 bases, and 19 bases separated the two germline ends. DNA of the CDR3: TGTGCCAGCAGTGTTGGCAGCGTGGGCGTTGGAGAGACCCAGTACTTC. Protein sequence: CASSVGSVGVGETQYF.